This T cell receptor beta chain was sequenced during a study of technical replicates of blood from a handful of donors. Libraries were prepared by immunoSEQ multiplex PCR; TCRdb keeps only in-frame clonotypes and omits some of them. The sample yields about 74,000 clones, approximately 95% seen once. The CDR3 loop spans 15 amino acids. The receptor was isolated from a human donor in good health. V and J are TRBV21-1 and TRBJ1-1; the D segment call TRBD1 is taken from the table without a DNA check. TRBV21-1 is assigned pseudogene status. The sample taken for sequencing was T cells isolated from PBMCs. The CDR3 coding sequence is TGTGCCAGCAGCCCCAAAGGGACAGGGGAGACTGAAGCTTTCTTT. It translates to CASSPKGTGETEAFF.